Below, one TCR beta chain is given with its context. This clonotype was seen more than once but under ten times. Its antigen remains unidentified. Base qualities are not at hand, and no much larger clone is one base apart. CDR1 and CDR2 are read off the germline V gene as SGHAT and FQNNGV. The junction shows trimming of 5 bases on V and 5 bases on J, plus 13 bases between the germline ends. From its cysteine to its phenylalanine, the CDR3 spans 13 amino acids. The DNA shown is the 39-base CDR3, in frame from base 1. The library was obtained by PCR. The listed sequencing device is Illumina HiSeq 2500. TCR library preparation used molecular barcoding, with unique molecular identifiers applied to normalize quantification of the TCRbeta repertoire. TCRdb reworked the public reads: Q25 trimming with fastp, MiXCR clone assembly, productive beta chains retained. Merged by CDR3 protein, the rows form single entries marked with the most common genes and DNA. The sample table contains under 850,000 distinct CDR3 sequences; only one count was recorded for around 12% of them. The ten largest make up around 0.76% of the sample.

The treatment or condition label here, explained by the study, means: allogeneic hematopoietic cell transplantation with graft depleted of TCRalphabeta T cells and CD19 B cells. TCRalphabeta/CD19-depleted allogeneic hematopoietic cell grafts were given to the transplant recipients, all of whom were children. The data derive from a study of T-cell reconstitution after alpha-beta-depleted transplantation in children (dated by TCRdb to about 2016). A note on the overall study: Using TCR repertoire profiling, the study followed T-cell immune reconstitution in a quantitative way in children after TCRalphabeta/CD19-depleted allogeneic hematopoietic cell transplantation. Results the study describes overall, beyond this receptor: In some patients, the high TCRbeta diversity seen at day 60 was put down to recipient T cells and intrathymic progenitors that had survived conditioning. The apparently early recovery of alphabetaT-cell counts about two months after transplant reportedly depended on only several hundred rapidly expanded clones that came from non-depleted graft cells. Hyperexpanded clone frequencies declined over subsequent months; after one year, T-cell counts and TCRbeta diversity were mostly attributed to newly produced T cells.

This clonotype was obtained from a girl aged 2 to 9 with congenital amegakaryocytic thrombocytopenia, due to receive a stem cell transplant. Sequenced here: PBMCs, sampled before TCRalphabeta/CD19-depleted stem cell transplant. The chain links TRBV11-2 with TRBJ2-7; the D gene may be TRBD1 or TRBD2, since each aligns over 5 bases. The CDR3 is CASSQGPPDEQYF. The DNA reads TGTGCCAGCAGCCAGGGACCTCCTGACGAGCAGTACTTC.